Reported below is one T cell receptor beta chain. What it binds is unknown. The data were obtained in a study of molecular identifiers for immune sequencing clone quantification. About the research overall: Replicate runs used RNA from around 20,000 or 100,000 naive CD8 cells, which was split five ways into aliquots, and four of those aliquots were then sequenced.

Previously described methods and listed TCR primers produced bulk TCR libraries. TCRdb reanalysed the PCR reads using MiXCR and keeps one entry per CDR3 protein. The profile shows 50,000 to 70,000 distinct CDR3 sequences, approximately 17% of them singletons. Study-level points and caveats: Highly expanded clone sizes could be underestimated by identical TCR molecules that share a barcode. Spike-in Jurkat TCR RNA from a single cell reportedly registered among 950,000 to 1,000,000 naive cells.

This CDR3 region has 14 residues. Germline values: CDR1 MNHNY, CDR2 SVGAGI (reference sequence). Trimming at V came to 5 bases and at J to 6 bases, leaving 7 bases not matched to a gene. Sequencing was done on a sample of naive CD8+ T cells from blood, with Jurkat cell RNA spiked in. Subset in this sample: FACS-sorted CD8+CD4-CCR7+CD45RA+ naive T cells. This TCR derives from a human donor in good health. Some libraries in this study had Jurkat cell RNA spiked in. The chain carries TRBV6-6 and TRBJ2-1; 7 positions agree with TRBD2. DNA of the CDR3: TGTGCCAGCAGTCCCTGGACTAGTGGCAATGAGCAGTTCTTC. Protein sequence: CASSPWTSGNEQFF.